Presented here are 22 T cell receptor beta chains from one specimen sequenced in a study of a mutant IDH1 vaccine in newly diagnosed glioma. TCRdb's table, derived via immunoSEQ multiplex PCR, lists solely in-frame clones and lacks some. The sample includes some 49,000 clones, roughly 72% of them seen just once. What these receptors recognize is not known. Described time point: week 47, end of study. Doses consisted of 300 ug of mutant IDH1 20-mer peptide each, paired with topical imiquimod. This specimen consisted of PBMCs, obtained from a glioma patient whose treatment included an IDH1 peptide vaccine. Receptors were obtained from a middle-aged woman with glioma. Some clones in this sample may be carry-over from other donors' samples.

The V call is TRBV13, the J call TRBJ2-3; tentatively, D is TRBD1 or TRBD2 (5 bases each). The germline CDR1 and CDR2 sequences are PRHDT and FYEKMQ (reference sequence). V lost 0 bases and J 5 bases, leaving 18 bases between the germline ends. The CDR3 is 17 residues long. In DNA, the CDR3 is TGTGCCAGCAGCTTAGGCGTACGGGGCGGGCCAGGAGATACGCAGTATTTT. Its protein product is CASSLGVRGGPGDTQYF.

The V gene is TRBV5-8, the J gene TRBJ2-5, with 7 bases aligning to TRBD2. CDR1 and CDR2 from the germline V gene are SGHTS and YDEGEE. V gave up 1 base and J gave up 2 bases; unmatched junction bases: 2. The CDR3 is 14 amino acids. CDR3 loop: CASSLRAGQETQYF. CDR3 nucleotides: TGTGCCAGCAGCTTGAGAGCGGGGCAAGAGACCCAGTACTTC.

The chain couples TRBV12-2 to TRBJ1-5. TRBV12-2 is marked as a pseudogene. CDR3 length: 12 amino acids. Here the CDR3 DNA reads TGTGCAAGCAGGGAGGGGGGACAGCCCCAGCATTTT. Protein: CASREGGQPQHF.

In nucleotides, the CDR3 is TGTGCCAGCAGTCTAGTACAGCCTGGGGCCAACGTCCTGACTTTC. Protein: CASSLVQPGANVLTF. The V gene is TRBV6-5, the J gene TRBJ2-6; D uncertain. Germline V gene lookup returns CDR1 MNHEY and CDR2 SVGAGI. The CDR3 extends over 15 amino acids. Trimming removed 5 bases from V and 2 bases from J, with 10 bases in between.

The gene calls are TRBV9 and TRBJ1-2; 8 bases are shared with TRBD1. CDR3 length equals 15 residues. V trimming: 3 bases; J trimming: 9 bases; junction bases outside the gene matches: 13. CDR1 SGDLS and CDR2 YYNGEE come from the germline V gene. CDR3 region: CASSETGTGAFRYTF. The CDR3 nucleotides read TGTGCCAGCAGCGAGACCGGGACAGGCGCTTTTCGCTACACCTTC.

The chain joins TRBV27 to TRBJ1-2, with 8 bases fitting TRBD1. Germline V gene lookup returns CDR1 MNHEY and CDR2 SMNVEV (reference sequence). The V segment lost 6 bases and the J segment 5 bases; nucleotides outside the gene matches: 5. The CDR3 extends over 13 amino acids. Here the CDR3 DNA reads TGTGCCAGCAGCCAGGACAGGGTTTATGGCTACACCTTC. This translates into CASSQDRVYGYTF.

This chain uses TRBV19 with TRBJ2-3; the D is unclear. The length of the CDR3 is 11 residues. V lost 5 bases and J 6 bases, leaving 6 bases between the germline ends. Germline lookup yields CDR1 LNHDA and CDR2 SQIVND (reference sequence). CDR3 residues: CASSRVDTQYF. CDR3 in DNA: TGTGCCAGTAGTCGGGTGGATACGCAGTATTTT.

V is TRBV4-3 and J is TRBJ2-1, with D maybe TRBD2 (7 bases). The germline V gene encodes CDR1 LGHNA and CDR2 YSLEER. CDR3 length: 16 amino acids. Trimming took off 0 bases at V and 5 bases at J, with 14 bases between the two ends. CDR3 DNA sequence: TGCGCCAGCAGCCAAGATTCTCGGGGGGCCAACAATGAGCAGTTCTTC. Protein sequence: CASSQDSRGANNEQFF.

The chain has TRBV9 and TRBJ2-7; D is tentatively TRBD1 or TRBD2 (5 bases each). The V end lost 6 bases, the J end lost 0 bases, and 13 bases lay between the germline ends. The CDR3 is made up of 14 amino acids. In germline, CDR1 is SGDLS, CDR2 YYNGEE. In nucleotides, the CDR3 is TGTGCCAGCAACCTGGGACCGTCCTCCTACGAGCAGTACTTC. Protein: CASNLGPSSYEQYF.

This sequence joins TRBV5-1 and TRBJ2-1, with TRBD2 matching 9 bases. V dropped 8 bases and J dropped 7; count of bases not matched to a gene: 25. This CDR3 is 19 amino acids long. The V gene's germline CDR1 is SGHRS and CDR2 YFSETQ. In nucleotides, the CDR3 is TGCGCCAGAGAAGTCAGGGGATTGGCGGGGGGGCCTCAGCTAAATGAGCAGTTCTTC. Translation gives CAREVRGLAGGPQLNEQFF.

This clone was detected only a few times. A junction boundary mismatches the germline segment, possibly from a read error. The CDR3: CASAIGAYETFF. In nucleotides, the CDR3 is TGTGCCAGCGCCATCGGCGCCTATGAAACTTTCTTT. The V call is TRBV7-9, the J call TRBJ1-1; D unclear. The germline gives CDR1 SEHNR, CDR2 FQNEAQ (reference sequence). The CDR3 contains 12 residues. Full variable domain (missing parts from reference TRBV7-9 and TRBJ1-1): DTGVSQNPRHKITKRGQNVTFRCDPISEHNRLYWYRQTLGQGPEFLTYFQNEAQLEKSRLLSDRFSAERPKGSFSTLEIQRTEQGDSAMYLCASAIGAYETFFGQGTRLTVV.

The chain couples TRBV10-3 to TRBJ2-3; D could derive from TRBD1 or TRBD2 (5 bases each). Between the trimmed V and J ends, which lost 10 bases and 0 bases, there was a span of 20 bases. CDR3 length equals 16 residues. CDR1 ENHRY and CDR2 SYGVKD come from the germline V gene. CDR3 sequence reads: CATASHRGASTDTQYF. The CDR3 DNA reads TGTGCCACCGCTAGCCATAGGGGTGCTAGCACAGATACGCAGTATTTT.

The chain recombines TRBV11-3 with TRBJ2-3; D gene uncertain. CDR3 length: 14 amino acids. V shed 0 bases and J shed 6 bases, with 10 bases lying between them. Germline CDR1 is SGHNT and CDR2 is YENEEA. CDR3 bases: TGTGCCAGCAGCTTAGATAAAACTGGGGATACGCAGTATTTT. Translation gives CASSLDKTGDTQYF.

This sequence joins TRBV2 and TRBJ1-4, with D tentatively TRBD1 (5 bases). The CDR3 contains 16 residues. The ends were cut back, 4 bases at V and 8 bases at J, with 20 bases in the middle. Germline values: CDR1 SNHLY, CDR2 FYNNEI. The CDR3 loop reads CASSAGWPGGREKLFF. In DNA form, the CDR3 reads TGTGCCAGCAGTGCAGGGTGGCCGGGGGGTCGGGAAAAACTGTTTTTT.

CDR3 sequence (DNA): TGTGCCTGGTATCATGGGTATGGGGGCTACAATGAGCAGTTCTTC. Its translation is CAWYHGYGGYNEQFF. The chain uses TRBV30 and TRBJ2-1; D is tentatively TRBD1 or TRBD2 (5 bases each). Germline CDR1 GTSNPN, CDR2 SVGIG (reference sequence). V lost 5 bases, J lost 3 bases, and 17 bases lay in between. There are 15 residues in the CDR3.

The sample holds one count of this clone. The CDR3 is CASSQVVFGGSRSGNTIYF. CDR3 coding DNA: TGCGCCAGCAGCCAAGTGGTATTTGGGGGGAGTCGCTCTGGAAACACCATATATTTT. This chain connects TRBV4-1 to TRBJ1-3; D possibly corresponds to TRBD1 (5 bases). CDR3 size: 19 residues. V gave up 1 base and J gave up 0 bases, with 19 bases separating them. CDR1 is MGHRA and CDR2 is YSYEKL in the germline V gene.

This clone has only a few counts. The CDR3 DNA follows: TGTGCCAGCAGCTCAGGGATGGAGACCCAGTACTTC. The encoded protein is CASSSGMETQYF. V and J are TRBV5-4 and TRBJ2-5; D possibly corresponds to TRBD1 (5 bases). Germline V gene sequence: CDR1 SGHNT, CDR2 YYREEE (reference sequence). This CDR3 region has 12 residues. Deletions cut 3 bases from V and 5 bases from J, with 8 bases between.

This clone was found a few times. As DNA, the CDR3 is TGTGCCAGCAGCACGGACAACTACAATGAGCAGTTCTTC. Translating it yields CASSTDNYNEQFF. V usage is TRBV13 and J usage is TRBJ2-1, with D possibly TRBD1 on 5 matching bases. The CDR3 runs 13 residues. V gave up 5 bases and J gave up 3 bases, with 8 bases separating them. CDR1 PRHDT and CDR2 FYEKMQ come from the germline V gene (reference sequence).

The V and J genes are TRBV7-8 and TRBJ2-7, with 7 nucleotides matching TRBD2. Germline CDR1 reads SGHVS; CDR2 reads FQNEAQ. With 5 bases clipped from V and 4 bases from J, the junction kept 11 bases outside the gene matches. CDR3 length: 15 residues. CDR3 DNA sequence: TGTGCCAGCAGCCCGAGGCGGGGACTACTTTACGAGCAGTACTTC. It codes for CASSPRRGLLYEQYF.

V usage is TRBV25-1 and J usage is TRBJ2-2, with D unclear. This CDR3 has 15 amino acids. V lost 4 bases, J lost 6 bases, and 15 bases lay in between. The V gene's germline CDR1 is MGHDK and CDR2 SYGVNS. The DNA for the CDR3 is TGTGCCAGCAGTGGGGGAAGGCAGGAGTCCGGGGAGCTGTTTTTT. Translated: CASSGGRQESGELFF.

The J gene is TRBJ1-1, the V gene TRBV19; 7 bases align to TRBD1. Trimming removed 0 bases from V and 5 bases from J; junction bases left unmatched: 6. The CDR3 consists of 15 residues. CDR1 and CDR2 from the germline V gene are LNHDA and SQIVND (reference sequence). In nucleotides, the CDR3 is TGTGCCAGTAGTATAGACCCGGTCAGGGGGACTGAAGCTTTCTTT. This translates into CASSIDPVRGTEAFF.

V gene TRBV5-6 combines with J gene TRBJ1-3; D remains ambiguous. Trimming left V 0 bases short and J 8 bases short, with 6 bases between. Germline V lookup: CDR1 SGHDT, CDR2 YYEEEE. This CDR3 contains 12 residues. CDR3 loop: CASSLGGDTIYF. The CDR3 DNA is TGTGCCAGCAGCTTGGGGGGAGACACCATATATTTT.